One TCR beta chain is described in this entry. Antigen: not known. UMIs accompanied the 5'RACE template switching by which TCR beta cDNA was made. Following a re-call of the 5' RACE reads, TCRdb has one entry per CDR3 protein and lacks DNA. The sample data list 400,000 or so distinct CDR3 sequences. This sample is drawn from a study of T cells expressing NK-cell markers. Study in general: Eight donors were sequenced, seven testing HCMV-seropositive and one testing seronegative.

Findings of the study overall: These same clonotypes (in four donors) also led the CD3+CD56-NKG2C+ fraction.

The clonotype originates from a woman aged 45-65 years in good health. Sequences were obtained from blood T cells: a sorted CD56 or NKG2C T cell subset, CD4+ or CD8+ T cells, or bulk PBMC T cells (not recorded which).

CDR3 protein: CASGLSFDAKAEQYF. The genes are TRBV6-1 and TRBJ2-7. There are 15 residues in the CDR3. Germline-derived CDR1 and CDR2 are MNHNS and SASEGT.